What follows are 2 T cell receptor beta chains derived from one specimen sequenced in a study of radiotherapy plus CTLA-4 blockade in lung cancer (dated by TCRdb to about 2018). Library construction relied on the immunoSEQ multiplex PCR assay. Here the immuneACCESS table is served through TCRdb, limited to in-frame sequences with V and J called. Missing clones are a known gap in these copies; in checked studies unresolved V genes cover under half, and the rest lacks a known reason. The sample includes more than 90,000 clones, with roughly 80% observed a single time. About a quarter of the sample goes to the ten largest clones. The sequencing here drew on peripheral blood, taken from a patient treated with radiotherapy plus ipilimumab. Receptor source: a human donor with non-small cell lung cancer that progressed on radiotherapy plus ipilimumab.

The CDR3: CASSIVGGNYGYTF. CDR3 nucleotides: TGTGCCAGTAGTATAGTTGGGGGAAACTATGGCTACACCTTC. V gene TRBV19 combines with J gene TRBJ1-2, with D perhaps TRBD1 (5 bases). CDR1 LNHDA and CDR2 SQIVND come from the germline V gene (reference sequence). V dropped 1 base and J dropped 2 bases, with 8 bases sitting between them. The CDR3 runs to 14 residues.

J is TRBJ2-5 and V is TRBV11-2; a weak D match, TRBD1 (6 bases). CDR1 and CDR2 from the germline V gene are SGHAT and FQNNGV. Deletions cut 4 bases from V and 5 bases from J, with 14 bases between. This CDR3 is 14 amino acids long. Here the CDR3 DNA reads TGTGCCAGCAGCTCGTGGACAGACTTGGAGACCCAGTACTTC. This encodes CASSSWTDLETQYF.